A single sample is the source of the 26 T cell receptor beta chains below, sequenced in a study of T-cell memory formation after mild COVID-19 (dated by TCRdb to about 2021). Library method: 5' RACE. Instrument on record: Illumina NovaSeq 6000. TCRdb itself trimmed the public reads at Q25 with fastp, ran MiXCR and retained productive beta chains. Rows with a matching CDR3 protein are joined into one entry that keeps the most common DNA and genes. The sample table holds some 300,000 distinct CDR3 sequences, of which 20% to 25% were seen once. Around 23% of the sample comes from the top ten. The sample comprised PBMCs or a T cell subset sorted from them (not recorded which). Every receptor here comes from a young man who had mild COVID-19 (a few samples of this study predate the infection). The sample titles of this study are shuffled in the database, so cell type and time point are left out; the donor was told from shared clones.

The chain has TRBV2 and TRBJ2-7; D possibly corresponds to TRBD1 (5 bases). The CDR3 runs to 14 residues. V was shortened by 7 bases and J by 4 bases, with 17 bases between the two germline ends. Germline V gene data show CDR1 as SNHLY and CDR2 as FYNNEI. CDR3 in DNA: TGTGCCAGCATCGGAAGGGGTCGCGGATACGAGCAGTACGTC. This codes for CASIGRGRGYEQYV.

The rearrangement uses TRBV5-1 and TRBJ2-5; 7 bases are shared with TRBD1. V shed 4 bases, J shed 2 bases, and the junction held 5 bases outside the gene matches. CDR3 size: 14 residues. Germline V lookup: CDR1 SGHRS, CDR2 YFSETQ. CDR3 sequence (DNA): TGCGCCAGCAGCCCCGGGACAGAGCAAGAGACCCAGTACTTC. Its translation: CASSPGTEQETQYF. Based on the CDR3 plus reference TRBV5-1 and TRBJ2-5, the full variable domain is KAGVTQTPRYLIKTRGQQVTLSCSPISGHRSVSWYQQTPGQGLQFLFEYFSETQRNKGNFPGRFSGRQFSNSRSEMNVSTLELGDSALYLCASSPGTEQETQYFGPGTRLLVL.

This clonotype was picked up a small number of times. The rearrangement joins TRBV5-1 to TRBJ2-3, with D unresolved. The CDR3 is 13 amino acids. Germline V gives CDR1 SGHRS, CDR2 YFSETQ. Trimming removed 6 bases at V and 6 bases at J, with 14 bases between. CDR3 residues: CASTSPPADTQYF. Written as DNA, the CDR3 is TGCGCCAGCACCTCACCACCTGCGGATACGCAGTATTTT.

This clonotype has just a few counts. The chain has TRBV15 and TRBJ2-7; D is undetermined. Trimming shortened V by 0 bases and J by 5 bases, and 11 bases separated the two germline ends. CDR1 is LNHNV and CDR2 is YYDKDF in the germline V gene (reference sequence). The CDR3 is 14 amino acids. In nucleotides, the CDR3 is TGTGCCACCAGCAGAGATGTAAGTTGGCACGAGCAGTACTTC. This sequence encodes CATSRDVSWHEQYF.

This chain uses TRBV5-1 with TRBJ2-1; a possible D gene is TRBD1 (6 bases). V lost 4 bases to trimming and J lost 5 bases, with 10 bases between them. Germline V gene lookup returns CDR1 SGHRS and CDR2 YFSETQ. The CDR3 extends over 13 amino acids. Written as DNA, the CDR3 is TGCGCCAGCAGCATAGGACAGAACAATGAGCAGTTCTTC. Encoded protein: CASSIGQNNEQFF.

The gene calls are TRBV25-1 and TRBJ1-1, with D possibly being TRBD1 (5 bases). The V gene lost 6 bases and the J gene lost 7 bases, with 9 bases spanning the gap. Germline V CDR1 and CDR2: MGHDK, SYGVNS. This CDR3 has 11 amino acids. The CDR3 reads CASRGVREAFF. CDR3 DNA sequence: TGTGCCAGCAGGGGGGTCCGTGAAGCTTTCTTT. The whole variable domain, remainder taken from reference TRBV25-1 and TRBJ1-1, is EADIYQTPRYLVIGTGKKITLECSQTMGHDKMYWYQQDPGMELHLIHYSYGVNSTEKGDLSSESTVSRIRTEHFPLTLESARPSHTSQYLCASRGVREAFFGQGTRLTVV.

V gene TRBV6-1 combines with J gene TRBJ2-7; D is unclear. This CDR3 region has 13 residues. V lost 2 bases, J lost 5 bases, and 10 bases lay in between. From germline, CDR1 is MNHNS and CDR2 SASEGT. CDR3: CASSELVRDEQYV. DNA for the CDR3: TGTGCCAGCAGTGAATTGGTAAGGGACGAGCAGTACGTC.

The chain combines TRBV11-2 with TRBJ1-1; D perhaps matches TRBD1 (5 bases). The CDR3 length is 14 residues. Germline V gene lookup returns CDR1 SGHAT and CDR2 FQNNGV. V lost 7 bases and J lost 1, with 13 bases in between. The CDR3 nucleotides read TGTGCCAGCACCCCGACAGCGGGGAACACTGAAGCTTTCTTT. Residues: CASTPTAGNTEAFF. Together with reference TRBV11-2 and TRBJ1-1, the CDR3 gives the full variable domain: EAGVAQSPRYKIIEKRQSVAFWCNPISGHATLYWYQQILGQGPKLLIQFQNNGVVDDSQLPKDRFSAERLKGVDSTLKIQPAKLEDSAVYLCASTPTAGNTEAFFGQGTRLTVV.

This chain connects TRBV11-2 to TRBJ2-1; 9 bases line up with TRBD2. This CDR3 contains 14 residues. Germline CDR1 SGHAT, CDR2 FQNNGV. J was trimmed by 5 bases and V by 4 bases; bases with no gene match: 3. The CDR3: CASSWRLADNEQFF. The CDR3 DNA reads TGTGCCAGCAGCTGGCGACTAGCGGACAATGAGCAGTTCTTC.

This chain connects TRBV7-9 to TRBJ1-1, with a tentative D call TRBD1 (5 bases). Germline V gives CDR1 SEHNR, CDR2 FQNEAQ (reference sequence). CDR3 size: 11 residues. V lost 6 bases, J lost 11 bases, and 13 bases lay in between. The CDR3 here is CASSRTQEAFF. The CDR3 nucleotides are TGTGCCAGCAGTCGAACACAGGAGGCTTTCTTT.

This clonotype was seen ten or more times. The genes are TRBV5-1 and TRBJ2-7; 9 bases align to TRBD1. In germline, CDR1 is SGHRS, CDR2 YFSETQ. V lost 2 bases, J lost 6 bases, and 6 bases stayed unmatched. The CDR3 length is 14 residues. As DNA, the CDR3 is TGCGCCAGCAGCTTTCTTACAGGGGGCTCCGAGCAGTACTTC. Amino acid sequence: CASSFLTGGSEQYF.

V gene TRBV13 combines with J gene TRBJ2-1, with TRBD2 matching over 8 bases. CDR3 length: 14 residues. CDR1 is PRHDT and CDR2 is FYEKMQ in the germline V gene (reference sequence). J lost 7 bases, V lost 5 bases, and 7 bases had no gene match. As DNA, the CDR3 is TGTGCCAGCAGCCCGACCGGCGGGGGGAATGAGCAGTTCTTC. Its protein product is CASSPTGGGNEQFF. Looking up the rest from reference TRBV13 and TRBJ2-1 gives the full variable domain: AAGVIQSPRHLIKEKRETATLKCYPIPRHDTVYWYQQGPGQDPQFLISFYEKMQSDKGSIPDRFSAQQFSDYHSELNMSSLELGDSALYFCASSPTGGGNEQFFGPGTRLTVL.

This clonotype was seen a few times. The chain employs TRBV7-9 and TRBJ2-7; D is unresolved. CDR1 and CDR2 (germline): SEHNR, FQNEAQ (reference sequence). The CDR3 sequence is 13 residues long. Trimming removed 4 bases at V and 3 bases at J, with 10 bases between. Here the CDR3 reads CASSSSAGYEQYF. For the CDR3, the DNA is TGTGCCAGCAGCTCCAGCGCCGGCTACGAGCAGTACTTC.

The V gene is TRBV5-4, the J gene TRBJ2-1; the D gene is possibly TRBD1 (5 bases). The CDR3 covers 15 residues. Germline CDR1 is SGHNT and CDR2 is YYREEE (reference sequence). Trimming took 1 base from V and 8 from J, leaving 16 bases between them. The CDR3 sequence: CASSLRTMSRDEQFF. DNA of the CDR3: TGTGCCAGCAGCTTGAGGACAATGTCTCGCGATGAGCAGTTCTTC.

The V and J genes are TRBV6-2 or TRBV6-3 and TRBJ2-1, with TRBD2 matching over 9 bases. V was pared by 3 bases and J by 7 bases, with 13 bases of the junction left unmatched. The length of the CDR3 is 17 residues. Per the germline V gene, CDR1 is MNHEY and CDR2 is SVGEGT. The CDR3: CASSYGPQAGGHNEQFF. The CDR3 DNA follows: TGTGCCAGCAGTTATGGCCCTCAAGCGGGGGGTCATAATGAGCAGTTCTTC.

This clonotype was counted a few times. This chain connects TRBV9 to TRBJ1-6; 7 bases fit TRBD1. This CDR3 spans 15 amino acids. Trimming cost V 3 bases and J 8 bases; bases outside gene matches: 8. The germline gives CDR1 SGDLS, CDR2 YYNGEE. The CDR3 protein is CASSAETGRDSPLHF. CDR3 nucleotide sequence: TGTGCCAGCAGCGCCGAGACAGGGAGGGATTCACCCCTCCACTTT.

This clonotype was observed at least ten times. V is TRBV7-2 and J is TRBJ1-1, with a possible D match to TRBD1 (5 bases). Germline values: CDR1 SGHTA, CDR2 FQGNSA. Trimming pared 5 bases from V and 0 bases from J, leaving 7 bases between. This CDR3 is built from 13 residues. This chain's CDR3 is CASSTDMNTEAFF. The DNA of the CDR3 is TGTGCCAGCAGCACGGACATGAACACTGAAGCTTTCTTT. Based on the CDR3 plus reference TRBV7-2 and TRBJ1-1, the full variable domain is GAGVSQSPSNKVTEKGKDVELRCDPISGHTALYWYRQSLGQGLEFLIYFQGNSAPDKSGLPSDRFSAERTGGSVSTLTIQRTQQEDSAVYLCASSTDMNTEAFFGQGTRLTVV.

The V gene is TRBV4-1, the J gene TRBJ1-2; a possible D gene is TRBD1 (5 bases). The germline gives CDR1 MGHRA, CDR2 YSYEKL. The CDR3 is made up of 18 amino acids. The V end lost 4 bases, the J end lost 0 bases, and 21 bases lay between the germline ends. Written as DNA, the CDR3 is TGCGCCAGCAGCCTAGATCCGGCAGGGTTTATGTCTAACTATGGCTACACCTTC. Its translation is CASSLDPAGFMSNYGYTF.

The rearrangement uses TRBV5-1 and TRBJ1-1; no firm D call. Germline V gene data show CDR1 as SGHRS and CDR2 as YFSETQ. V was clipped by 4 bases and J by 1 base, with 8 bases between them. The CDR3 spans 13 residues. In DNA form, the CDR3 reads TGCGCCAGCAGCAATCCGGGGAACACTGAAGCTTTCTTT. It is translated as CASSNPGNTEAFF.

In its sample, this clonotype was seen a few times. This chain links TRBV10-3 with TRBJ1-2; perhaps TRBD1 as D (5 bases). V was shortened by 2 bases and J by 4 bases, with 8 bases between the two germline ends. This CDR3 has 13 amino acids. The germline V gene has CDR1 ENHRY and CDR2 SYGVKD. This chain's CDR3 is CAISEAGGYGYTF. CDR3 sequence (DNA): TGTGCCATCAGTGAGGCCGGGGGCTATGGCTACACCTTC.

The chain recombines TRBV27 with TRBJ1-6, with D unclear. This CDR3 region has 13 residues. Trimming removed 5 bases from V and 8 bases from J, with 10 bases in between. CDR1 is MNHEY and CDR2 is SMNVEV in the germline V gene (reference sequence). The CDR3 DNA follows: TGTGCCAGCAGTCCGGGGAGAGATTCACCCCTCCACTTT. Translated: CASSPGRDSPLHF.

In this sample, this clonotype turned up a few times. The gene calls are TRBV3-1 and TRBJ2-5, with D perhaps given as TRBD1 or TRBD2 (5 bases each). The V gene lost 3 bases and the J gene lost 4 bases, with 15 bases spanning the gap. CDR1 and CDR2 from the germline V gene are LGHDT and YNNKEL (reference sequence). CDR3 length: 15 residues. This chain's CDR3 is CASSQIVGGGETQYF. The DNA of the CDR3 is TGTGCCAGCAGCCAGATCGTTGGGGGTGGAGAGACCCAGTACTTC.

The rearrangement links TRBV6-6 to TRBJ2-7; the match to TRBD1 covers 10 bases. The CDR3 spans 16 residues. V shed 2 bases and J 2 bases; nucleotides not matched to a gene: 6. Per the germline V gene, CDR1 is MNHNY and CDR2 is SVGAGI (reference sequence). The CDR3, as DNA: TGTGCCAGCAGTTACCTGGGACAGGGGACAACCTACGAGCAGTACTTC. It specifies CASSYLGQGTTYEQYF.

This clonotype was counted between two and nine times. The chain is built from TRBV7-2 and TRBJ1-6; 9 bases are shared with TRBD1. Trimming removed 1 base from V and 9 bases from J; junction bases left unmatched: 1. Looked up from germline, CDR1 is SGHTA and CDR2 is FQGNSA. The CDR3 spans 14 residues. CDR3 region: CASSLETGGSPLHF. CDR3 in DNA: TGTGCCAGCAGCTTAGAGACAGGGGGTTCACCCCTCCACTTT.

This clonotype was observed a handful of times. V usage is TRBV5-5 and J usage is TRBJ2-3; D gene uncertain. V shed 0 bases and J shed 2 bases, with 7 bases lying between them. CDR1 and CDR2 from the germline V gene are SGHKS and YYEKEE (reference sequence). The CDR3 totals 14 residues. DNA for the CDR3: TGTGCCAGCAGCTTGGCCGTCGCCACAGATACGCAGTATTTT. Residues: CASSLAVATDTQYF.

The chain uses TRBV5-1 and TRBJ1-2, with no clear D. This CDR3 is 15 amino acids long. Trimming shortened V by 2 bases and J by 2 bases, and 13 bases separated the two germline ends. Germline V gene lookup returns CDR1 SGHRS and CDR2 YFSETQ. The CDR3 protein is CASSFGPGKNYGYTF. The CDR3, as DNA: TGCGCCAGCAGCTTTGGGCCGGGGAAAAACTATGGCTACACCTTC. Drawing the rest from reference TRBV5-1 and TRBJ1-2, the complete variable domain is KAGVTQTPRYLIKTRGQQVTLSCSPISGHRSVSWYQQTPGQGLQFLFEYFSETQRNKGNFPGRFSGRQFSNSRSEMNVSTLELGDSALYLCASSFGPGKNYGYTFGSGTRLTVV.